This T cell receptor (beta chain) was retrieved from a study of T cell responses to AZD1222 COVID-19 vaccine. Overall study results and limits: Repertoire collection took place solely once the T cell response had peaked. Nearly half of spike-specific TCRs reportedly target unmutated variant regions. Seropositive at baseline were only a handful of AZD1222 recipients.

Germline V lookup: CDR1 SGDLS, CDR2 YYNGEE. Germline trimming cut 3 bases from V and 8 bases from J; bases unmatched to any gene: 7. The CDR3 extends over 13 amino acids. Sequencing was performed with immunoSEQ multiplex PCR; in TCRdb, only in-frame clones are kept and a portion is missing. This sample has roughly 99,000 clones; more than 80% occur once, and the top ten carry 6.5% to 8%. Concerning this clone itself: The target antigen is unknown.

Specimen: peripheral blood, collected on day 0 of AZD1222 vaccination. This receptor was obtained from an adult in good health. The chain combines TRBV9 with TRBJ2-5; 7 bases agree with TRBD2. CDR3 sequence reads: CASSAPSGQTQYF. CDR3 in DNA: TGTGCCAGCAGCGCACCTAGCGGCCAAACCCAGTACTTC.